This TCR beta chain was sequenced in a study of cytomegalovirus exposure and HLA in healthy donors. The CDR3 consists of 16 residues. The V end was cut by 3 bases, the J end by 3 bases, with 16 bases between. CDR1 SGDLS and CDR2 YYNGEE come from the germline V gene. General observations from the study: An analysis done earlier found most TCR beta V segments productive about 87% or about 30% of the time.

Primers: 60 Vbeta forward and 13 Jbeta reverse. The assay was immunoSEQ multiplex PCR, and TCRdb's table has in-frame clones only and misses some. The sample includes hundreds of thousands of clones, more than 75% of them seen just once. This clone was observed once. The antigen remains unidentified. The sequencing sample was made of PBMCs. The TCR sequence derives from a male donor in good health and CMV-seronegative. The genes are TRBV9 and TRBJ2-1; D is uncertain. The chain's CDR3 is CASSETLVGSYNEQFF. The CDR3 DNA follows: TGTGCCAGCAGCGAGACTCTGGTTGGTAGCTACAATGAGCAGTTCTTC.